This entry lists 7 T cell receptor beta chains sequenced from one sample in a study of shared clonotypes between healthy human individuals. The repertoire was sequenced with immunoSEQ multiplex PCR; TCRdb's copy has only in-frame clones and lacks some. The table lists a few million clones, more than 90% of them singletons. Sequences were obtained from naive CD4+ T cells sorted from blood. The subset here: CD45RA+ positively selected. These receptors were collected from a man between 18 and 35 years old in good health.

The J gene is TRBJ1-1, the V gene TRBV30; no firm D call. The V and J ends lost 1 base and 1 base respectively, with 16 bases between them. Germline assignment: CDR1 GTSNPN and CDR2 SVGIG (reference sequence). This CDR3 is built from 16 residues. DNA of the CDR3: TGTGCCTGGAGTGCCCTCGAGTCCGCCAGGAACACTGAAGCTTTCTTT. This sequence encodes CAWSALESARNTEAFF. Full variable domain (remainder filled in from reference TRBV30 and TRBJ1-1): SQTIHQWPATLVQPVGSPLSLECTVEGTSNPNLYWYRQAAGRGLQLLFYSVGIGQISSEVPQNLSASRPQDRQFILSSKKLLLSDSGFYLCAWSALESARNTEAFFGQGTRLTVV.

The chain employs TRBV10-3 and TRBJ1-1, with 7 bases lining up with TRBD1. After removal of 2 bases from V and 0 bases from J, the junction contained 6 bases not matched to a gene. Germline V gives CDR1 ENHRY, CDR2 SYGVKD. This CDR3 is built from 16 residues. The CDR3 protein is CAISEGHRGMNTEAFF. The CDR3 DNA sequence: TGTGCCATCAGTGAGGGCCACAGGGGCATGAACACTGAAGCTTTCTTT.

The J gene is TRBJ2-3, the V gene TRBV9; unclear D gene. The CDR3 has 15 residues. V shed 0 bases and J shed 1 base, with 9 bases lying between them. CDR1 is SGDLS, CDR2 YYNGEE, per germline. As DNA, the CDR3 is TGTGCCAGCAGCGTAGCGGGCTCCCGCACAGATACGCAGTATTTT. It translates to CASSVAGSRTDTQYF.

This clone was seen once. The chain is built from TRBV4-2 and TRBJ2-5, with no clear D. The DNA end favors TRBJ2-7, so the J call may be wrong. This CDR3 contains 14 residues. Germline V gene data show CDR1 as LGHNA and CDR2 as YNFKEQ. In nucleotides, the CDR3 is TGTGCCAGCAGCCAAACGACGGCTTCCTACGAGCAGTACTTC. Protein sequence: CASSQTTASYEQYF.

The gene calls are TRBV19 and TRBJ2-3; 7 bases are shared with TRBD1. V shed 5 bases, J shed 2 bases, and the junction held 4 bases outside the gene matches. The CDR3 loop spans 14 amino acids. Germline CDR1 LNHDA, CDR2 SQIVND (reference sequence). Here the CDR3 reads CASSGGQSTDTQYF. CDR3 DNA sequence: TGTGCCAGTAGTGGGGGACAGTCCACAGATACGCAGTATTTT.

The V call is TRBV7-6, the J call TRBJ2-3, with TRBD1 matching over 11 bases. V shed 3 bases and J 4 bases; nucleotides not matched to a gene: 6. The V gene's germline CDR1 is SGHVS and CDR2 FNYEAQ. The CDR3 is made up of 16 amino acids. CDR3 loop: CASSFTDRGRADTQYF. In nucleotides, the CDR3 is TGTGCCAGCAGCTTTACGGACAGGGGGCGCGCAGATACGCAGTATTTT.

The chain uses TRBV5-1 and TRBJ2-1; the match to TRBD2 covers 10 bases. The CDR3 runs 16 residues. Germline V lookup: CDR1 SGHRS, CDR2 YFSETQ. Trimming took 0 bases from V and 4 from J; bases not matched to a gene: 4. The CDR3 sequence is CASSLDSGLAYNEQFF. CDR3 coding DNA: TGCGCCAGCAGCTTGGATTCGGGACTAGCGTACAATGAGCAGTTCTTC.